This entry describes one T cell receptor (beta chain). Its cognate antigen is unknown. The source of the sample is a study of cytomegalovirus exposure and HLA in healthy donors. Study-wide context: Drawn from HLA-typed donors, around 85 million unique TCRs were held in an early data release. Caucasian-associated ancestry cluster membership applied to less than 85% of several hundred genotyped donors. The study's findings and limits: Trimming of TCR beta V- and J-genes showed a link, identified in a later analysis, to a missense DCLRE1C variant. Available immune exposure information covered CMV serostatus only.

The CDR3 extends over 13 amino acids. Germline V gene data show CDR1 as SGHTA and CDR2 as FQGNSA. V shed 5 bases and J shed 4 bases, with 10 bases lying between them. PCR used 60 Vbeta primers and 13 Jbeta primers. Sequencing was performed with immunoSEQ multiplex PCR; in TCRdb, only in-frame clones are kept and a portion is missing. The sample includes roughly 100,000 clones, about 77% of them seen just once. The sequenced sample was PBMCs. This clonotype was obtained from a woman aged 18-29 years in good health and CMV-seropositive. V usage is TRBV7-2 and J usage is TRBJ2-3; D unclear. The CDR3 DNA follows: TGTGCCAGCAGCACCAGACTGGCAGATACGCAGTATTTT. This codes for CASSTRLADTQYF.